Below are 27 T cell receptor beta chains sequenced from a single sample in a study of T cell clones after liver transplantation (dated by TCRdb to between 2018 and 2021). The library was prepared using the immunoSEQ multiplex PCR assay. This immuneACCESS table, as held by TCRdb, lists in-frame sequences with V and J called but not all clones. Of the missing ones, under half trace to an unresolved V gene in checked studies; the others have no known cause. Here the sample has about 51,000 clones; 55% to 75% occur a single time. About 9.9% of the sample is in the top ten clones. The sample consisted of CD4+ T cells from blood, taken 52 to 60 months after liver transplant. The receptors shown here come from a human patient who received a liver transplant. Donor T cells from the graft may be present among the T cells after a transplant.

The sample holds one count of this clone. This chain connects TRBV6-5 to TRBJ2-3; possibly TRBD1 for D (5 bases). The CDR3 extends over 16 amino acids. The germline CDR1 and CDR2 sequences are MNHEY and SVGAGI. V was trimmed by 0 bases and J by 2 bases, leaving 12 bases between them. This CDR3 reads CASSYSSPGYTDTQYF. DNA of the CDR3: TGTGCCAGCAGTTACTCGAGTCCAGGGTACACAGATACGCAGTATTTT.

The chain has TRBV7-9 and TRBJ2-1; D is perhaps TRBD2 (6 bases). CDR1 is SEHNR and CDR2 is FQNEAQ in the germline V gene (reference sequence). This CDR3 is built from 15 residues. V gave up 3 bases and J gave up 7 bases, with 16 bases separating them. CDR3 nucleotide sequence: TGTGCCAGCAGCTTGGGGGGATCCCCGGGTAATGAGCAGTTCTTC. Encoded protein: CASSLGGSPGNEQFF. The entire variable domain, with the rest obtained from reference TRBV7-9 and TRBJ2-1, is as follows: DTGVSQNPRHKITKRGQNVTFRCDPISEHNRLYWYRQTLGQGPEFLTYFQNEAQLEKSRLLSDRFSAERPKGSFSTLEIQRTEQGDSAMYLCASSLGGSPGNEQFFGPGTRLTVL.

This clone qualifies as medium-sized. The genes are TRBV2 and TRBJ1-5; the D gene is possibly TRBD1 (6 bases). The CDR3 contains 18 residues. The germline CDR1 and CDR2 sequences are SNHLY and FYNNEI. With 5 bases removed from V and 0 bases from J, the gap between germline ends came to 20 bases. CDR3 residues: CASSPPSLQGYSNQPQHF. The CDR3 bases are TGTGCCAGCAGTCCACCGTCCTTACAGGGATATAGCAATCAGCCCCAGCATTTT.

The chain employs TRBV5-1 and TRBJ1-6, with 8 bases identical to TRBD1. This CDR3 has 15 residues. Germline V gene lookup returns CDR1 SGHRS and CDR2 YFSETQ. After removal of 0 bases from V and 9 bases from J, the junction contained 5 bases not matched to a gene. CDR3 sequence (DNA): TGCGCCAGCAGCTTGGAGCAGGGGGCTATTTCACCCCTCCACTTT. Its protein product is CASSLEQGAISPLHF.

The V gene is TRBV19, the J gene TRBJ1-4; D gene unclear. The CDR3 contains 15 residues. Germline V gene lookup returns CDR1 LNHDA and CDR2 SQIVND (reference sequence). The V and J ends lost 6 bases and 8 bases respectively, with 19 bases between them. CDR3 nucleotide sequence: TGTGCCAGTAGCCGAAGTTTGAGGACCCGAGAAAAACTGTTTTTT. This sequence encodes CASSRSLRTREKLFF.

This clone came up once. Here the CDR3 DNA reads TGTGCCAGCAGTCTCACCGGGACTACTTCCTACAATGAGCAGTTCTTC. This gives the protein CASSLTGTTSYNEQFF. V usage is TRBV5-6 and J usage is TRBJ2-1, with TRBD2 matching over 7 bases. The CDR3 length is 16 residues. J gave up 1 base and V 5 bases, and 9 bases lay outside the gene matches. Per germline, CDR1 SGHDT and CDR2 YYEEEE.

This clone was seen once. The CDR3 DNA reads as TGTGCCAGCAGCTTTTACTTTTTTACATCACCCCTCCACTTT. As protein: CASSFYFFTSPLHF. The chain joins TRBV7-2 to TRBJ1-6; D remains ambiguous. The CDR3 runs 14 residues. Trimming cost V 3 bases and J 10 bases, with 13 bases left between them. CDR1 and CDR2 (germline): SGHTA, FQGNSA.

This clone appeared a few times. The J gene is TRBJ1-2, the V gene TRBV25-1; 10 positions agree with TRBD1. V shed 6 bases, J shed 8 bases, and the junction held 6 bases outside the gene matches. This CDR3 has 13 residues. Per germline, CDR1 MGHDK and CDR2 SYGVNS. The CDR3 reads CASRRQGAGGYTF. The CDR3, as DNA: TGTGCCAGCAGGAGACAGGGGGCAGGAGGCTACACCTTC.

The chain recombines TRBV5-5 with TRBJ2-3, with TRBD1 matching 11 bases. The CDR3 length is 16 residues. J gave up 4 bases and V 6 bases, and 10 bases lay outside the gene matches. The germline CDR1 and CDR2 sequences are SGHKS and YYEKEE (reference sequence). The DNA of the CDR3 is TGTGCCAGCACCATTTTAGGACAGGGGGCCGCAGATACGCAGTATTTT. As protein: CASTILGQGAADTQYF.

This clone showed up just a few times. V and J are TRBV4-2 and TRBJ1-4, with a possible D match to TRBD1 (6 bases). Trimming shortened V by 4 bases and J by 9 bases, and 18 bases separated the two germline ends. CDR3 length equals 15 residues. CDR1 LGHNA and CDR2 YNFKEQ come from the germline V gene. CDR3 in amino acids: CASSPGGGAQQKLFF. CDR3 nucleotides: TGTGCCAGCAGCCCAGGTGGGGGGGCGCAGCAAAAACTGTTTTTT.

CDR3 residues: CASSLEARAANIQYF. In DNA, the CDR3 is TGTGCCAGCAGCTTAGAGGCCAGGGCAGCGAACATTCAGTACTTC. The V and J genes are TRBV7-8 and TRBJ2-4, with D tentatively TRBD1 (5 bases). Germline values: CDR1 SGHVS, CDR2 FQNEAQ. V lost 1 base to trimming and J lost 7 bases, with 14 bases between them. This CDR3 spans 15 amino acids.

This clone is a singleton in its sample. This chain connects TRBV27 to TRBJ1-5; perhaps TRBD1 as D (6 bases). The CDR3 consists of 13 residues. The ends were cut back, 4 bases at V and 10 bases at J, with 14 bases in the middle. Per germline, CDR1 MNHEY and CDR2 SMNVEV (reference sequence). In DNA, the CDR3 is TGTGCCAGCAGTTGGGACAATCATCGACCCCAGCATTTT. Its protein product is CASSWDNHRPQHF.

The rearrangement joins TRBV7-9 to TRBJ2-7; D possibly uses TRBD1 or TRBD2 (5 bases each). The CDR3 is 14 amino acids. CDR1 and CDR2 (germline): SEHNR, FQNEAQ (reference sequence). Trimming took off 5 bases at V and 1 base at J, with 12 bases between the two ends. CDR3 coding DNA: TGTGCCAGCAGCCGATGGGACCAATCCTACGAGCAGTACTTC. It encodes CASSRWDQSYEQYF.

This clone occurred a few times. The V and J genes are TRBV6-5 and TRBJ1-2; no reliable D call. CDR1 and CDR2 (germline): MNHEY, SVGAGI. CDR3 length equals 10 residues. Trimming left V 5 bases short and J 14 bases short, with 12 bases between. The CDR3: CASSGPSGTF. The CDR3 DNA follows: TGTGCCAGCAGTGGGCCCTCTGGGACCTTC.

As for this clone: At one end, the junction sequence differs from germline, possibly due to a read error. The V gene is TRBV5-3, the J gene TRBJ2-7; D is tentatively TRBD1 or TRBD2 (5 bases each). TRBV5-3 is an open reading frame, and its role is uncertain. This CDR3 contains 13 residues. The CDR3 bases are TGTGCCAGCAGCACGAGGGGCACGGCGGGTGAAGAGTTC. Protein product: CASSTRGTAGEEF.

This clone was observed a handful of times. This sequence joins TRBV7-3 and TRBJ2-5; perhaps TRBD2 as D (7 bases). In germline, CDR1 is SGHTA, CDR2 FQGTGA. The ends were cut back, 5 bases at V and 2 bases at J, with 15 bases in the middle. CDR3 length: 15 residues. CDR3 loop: CASSRYGGPQETQYF. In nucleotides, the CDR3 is TGTGCCAGCAGCCGCTACGGGGGGCCTCAAGAGACCCAGTACTTC.

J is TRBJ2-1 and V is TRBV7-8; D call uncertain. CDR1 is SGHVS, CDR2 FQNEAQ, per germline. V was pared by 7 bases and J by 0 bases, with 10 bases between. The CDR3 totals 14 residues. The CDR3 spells CASTRSTSYNEQFF. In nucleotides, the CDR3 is TGTGCCAGCACCCGATCGACCTCCTACAATGAGCAGTTCTTC.

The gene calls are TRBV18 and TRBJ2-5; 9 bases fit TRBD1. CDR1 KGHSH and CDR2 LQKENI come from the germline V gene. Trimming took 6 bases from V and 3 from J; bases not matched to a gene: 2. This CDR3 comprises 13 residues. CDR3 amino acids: CASSRDREETQYF. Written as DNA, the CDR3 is TGTGCCAGCTCCCGGGACAGGGAAGAGACCCAGTACTTC.

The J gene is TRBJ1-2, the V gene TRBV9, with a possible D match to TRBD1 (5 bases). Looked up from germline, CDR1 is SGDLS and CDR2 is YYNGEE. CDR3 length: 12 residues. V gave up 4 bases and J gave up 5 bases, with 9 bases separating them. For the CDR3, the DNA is TGTGCCAGCAGCTTTGAGGGGTATGGCTACACCTTC. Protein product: CASSFEGYGYTF. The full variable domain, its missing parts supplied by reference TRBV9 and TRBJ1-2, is DSGVTQTPKHLITATGQRVTLRCSPRSGDLSVYWYQQSLDQGLQFLIQYYNGEERAKGNILERFSAQQFPDLHSELNLSSLELGDSALYFCASSFEGYGYTFGSGTRLTVV.

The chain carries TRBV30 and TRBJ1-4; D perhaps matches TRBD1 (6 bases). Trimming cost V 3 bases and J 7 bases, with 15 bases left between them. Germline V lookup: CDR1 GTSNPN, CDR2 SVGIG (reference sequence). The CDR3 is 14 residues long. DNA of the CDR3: TGTGCCTGGAGCCTAAGTCTCAGGGGTGAAAAACTGTTTTTT. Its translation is CAWSLSLRGEKLFF.

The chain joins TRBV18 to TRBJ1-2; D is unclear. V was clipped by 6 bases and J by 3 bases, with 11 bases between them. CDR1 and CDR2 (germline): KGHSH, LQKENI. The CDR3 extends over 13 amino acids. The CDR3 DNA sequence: TGTGCCAGCTCGTCCGGCTCAGACTATGGCTACACCTTC. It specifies CASSSGSDYGYTF.

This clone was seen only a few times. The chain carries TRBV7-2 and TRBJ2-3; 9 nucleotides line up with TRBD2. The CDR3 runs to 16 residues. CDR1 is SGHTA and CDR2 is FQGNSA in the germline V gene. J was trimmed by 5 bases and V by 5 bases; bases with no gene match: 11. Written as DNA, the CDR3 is TGTGCCAGCAGCAAGGAGCGGGGGGTTTTAGGAGATACGCAGTATTTT. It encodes CASSKERGVLGDTQYF.

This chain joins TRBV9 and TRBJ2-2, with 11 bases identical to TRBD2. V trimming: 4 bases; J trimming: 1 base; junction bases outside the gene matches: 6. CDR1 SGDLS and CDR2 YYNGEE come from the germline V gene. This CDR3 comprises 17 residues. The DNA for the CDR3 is TGTGCCAGCAGCTTTGCGACTAGCGGGATGAACACCGGGGAGCTGTTTTTT. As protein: CASSFATSGMNTGELFF.

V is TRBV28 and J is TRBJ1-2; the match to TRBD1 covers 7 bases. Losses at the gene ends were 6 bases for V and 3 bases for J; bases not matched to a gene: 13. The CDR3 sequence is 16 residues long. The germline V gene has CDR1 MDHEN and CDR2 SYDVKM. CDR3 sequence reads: CASRTPTGADYYGYTF. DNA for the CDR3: TGTGCCAGCAGAACTCCTACAGGGGCGGATTACTATGGCTACACCTTC.

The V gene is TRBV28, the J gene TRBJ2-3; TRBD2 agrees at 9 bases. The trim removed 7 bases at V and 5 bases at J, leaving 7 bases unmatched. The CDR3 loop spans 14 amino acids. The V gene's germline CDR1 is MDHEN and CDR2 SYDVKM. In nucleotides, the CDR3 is TGTGCCAGCAAGGGCGGGGGGGCCAAAGATACGCAGTATTTT. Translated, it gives CASKGGGAKDTQYF.

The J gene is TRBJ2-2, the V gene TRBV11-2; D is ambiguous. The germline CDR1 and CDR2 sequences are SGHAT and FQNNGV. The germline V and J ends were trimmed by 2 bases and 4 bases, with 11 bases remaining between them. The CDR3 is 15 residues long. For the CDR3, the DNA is TGTGCCAGCAGCTTAATGGGCCGTTTCACCGGGGAGCTGTTTTTT. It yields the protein CASSLMGRFTGELFF.

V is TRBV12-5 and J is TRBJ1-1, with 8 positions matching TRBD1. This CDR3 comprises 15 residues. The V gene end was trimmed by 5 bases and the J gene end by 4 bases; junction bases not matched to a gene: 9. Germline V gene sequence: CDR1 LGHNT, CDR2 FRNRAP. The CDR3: CASGPQGVRVTEAFF. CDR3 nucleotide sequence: TGTGCTAGTGGTCCACAGGGGGTAAGAGTCACTGAAGCTTTCTTT.